The clone carrying this T cell receptor (beta chain) came up a few times. Antigen: not known. Naive, central memory, regulatory and stem cell-like memory cells within the CD4+ compartment were sorted using CD45RO/CCR7/CD25/CD127/CD95/CD27. This specimen belongs to a study of beta chain features in type 1 diabetes. Study-wide results and limits: Patients and controls would be equally affected if PCR favored shorter templates. Junctions at VDJ sites from type 1 diabetes patients had fewer insertions and more deletions. Naive, central memory and regulatory TCRB repertoires appeared more similar among patients than healthy donors.

The sequenced template was cDNA made from the entire isolated RNA. Libraries were prepared by immunoSEQ multiplex PCR; TCRdb keeps only in-frame clonotypes and omits some of them. The sample contains around 170,000 clones, approximately 9.1% of which appear only once. The V gene's germline CDR1 is SGHRS and CDR2 YFSETQ. The CDR3 covers 15 residues. Unmatched junction bases numbered 6, after V lost 2 bases and J lost 4 bases. Sequencing input: central memory CD4+ T cells from blood. The sequence derives from a woman under 30 in good health. The chain joins TRBV5-1 to TRBJ2-3; 8 bases are a match to TRBD2. The CDR3 nucleotides are TGCGCCAGCAGCTTAGCGGGAGCAGTGGCAGATACGCAGTATTTT. Translating it yields CASSLAGAVADTQYF.